The T cell receptor (beta chain) described here comes from a study of early T cells in non-severe SARS-CoV-2 infection. Study context: Unpaired chains resulted from sequencing bulk RNA of unsorted whole blood. Study-wide findings and caveats: In VDJdb matching, anti-spike CD8 responses were favored while private and CD4 specificities went missing.

In regard to this clonotype: The antigen is unknown.

Individual cDNA molecules received unique molecular identifiers. TCRdb re-analysed the 5' RACE reads in MiXCR, keeping a single row per CDR3 protein. Altogether about 110,000 distinct CDR3 sequences are present, about an eighth being singletons, with the ten largest covering 3% to 3.5%. The CDR3 has 16 residues. CDR1 is SEHNR and CDR2 is FQNEAQ in the germline V gene (reference sequence). V lost 1 base to trimming and J lost 3 bases, with 14 bases between them. The chain carries TRBV7-9 and TRBJ2-3; D perhaps matches TRBD2 (6 bases). Sequenced material: whole blood. This TCR was recovered from an adult who was a healthcare worker with PCR-confirmed SARS-CoV-2 infection or an uninfected control (not recorded which). The CDR3: CASSLEGTGWTDTQYF. Written as DNA, the CDR3 is TGTGCCAGCAGCTTAGAGGGGACTGGATGGACAGATACGCAGTATTTT. The full variable domain, its missing parts supplied by reference TRBV7-9 and TRBJ2-3, is DTGVSQNPRHKITKRGQNVTFRCDPISEHNRLYWYRQTLGQGPEFLTYFQNEAQLEKSRLLSDRFSAERPKGSFSTLEIQRTEQGDSAMYLCASSLEGTGWTDTQYFGPGTRLTVL.